These 30 T cell receptor beta chains were all obtained from the same sample, sequenced in a study of control samples from healthy donors and cancer patients. Some clones are missing from TCRdb's copy, which holds only in-frame ones; the method was immunoSEQ multiplex PCR. The sample records roughly 130,000 clones, approximately 92% being singletons. The material sequenced was blood. These receptors all stem from a man younger than 30 in good health.

The chain couples TRBV19 to TRBJ2-1, with no clear D. This CDR3 spans 14 amino acids. Trimming cost V 3 bases and J 6 bases, with 12 bases left between them. Germline lookup yields CDR1 LNHDA and CDR2 SQIVND (reference sequence). The CDR3 reads CASSISWTANEQFF. The CDR3 DNA follows: TGTGCCAGTAGTATCTCCTGGACCGCCAATGAGCAGTTCTTC. The whole variable domain, remainder taken from reference TRBV19 and TRBJ2-1, is DGGITQSPKYLFRKEGQNVTLSCEQNLNHDAMYWYRQDPGQGLRLIYYSQIVNDFQKGDIAEGYSVSREKKESFPLTVTSAQKNPTAFYLCASSISWTANEQFFGPGTRLTVL.

The J gene is TRBJ1-5, the V gene TRBV5-5, with D maybe TRBD1 (6 bases). Trimming stripped 0 bases from V and 2 bases from J, with 9 bases between. Germline V CDR1 and CDR2: SGHKS, YYEKEE (reference sequence). This CDR3 comprises 15 residues. The CDR3 loop reads CASSLAAGGNQPQHF. CDR3 sequence (DNA): TGTGCCAGCAGCTTGGCCGCAGGGGGCAATCAGCCCCAGCATTTT. The complete variable domain, with remaining parts taken from reference TRBV5-5 and TRBJ1-5, reads DAGVTQSPTHLIKTRGQQVTLRCSPISGHKSVSWYQQVLGQGPQFIFQYYEKEERGRGNFPDRFSARQFPNYSSELNVNALLLGDSALYLCASSLAAGGNQPQHFGDGTRLSIL.

The chain is built from TRBV5-1 and TRBJ2-2; D remains ambiguous. V was cut by 2 bases and J by 0 bases, with 8 bases left in between. The CDR3 has 15 residues. Germline V gene sequence: CDR1 SGHRS, CDR2 YFSETQ. The CDR3 is CASSFRNANTGELFF. CDR3 in DNA: TGCGCCAGCAGCTTCCGGAATGCGAACACCGGGGAGCTGTTTTTT.

This clone appeared a single time. J is TRBJ1-1 and V is TRBV19; D is perhaps TRBD1 (6 bases). CDR1 is LNHDA, CDR2 SQIVND, per germline (reference sequence). The V end lost 3 bases, the J end lost 7 bases, and 12 bases lay between the germline ends. The CDR3 has 13 amino acids. Here the CDR3 reads CASSIPGVGEAFF. In DNA, the CDR3 is TGTGCCAGTAGTATTCCAGGGGTGGGTGAAGCTTTCTTT.

The rearrangement uses TRBV19 and TRBJ2-5; possible D gene TRBD2, 6 bases. Per the germline V gene, CDR1 is LNHDA and CDR2 is SQIVND (reference sequence). V was cut by 5 bases and J by 5 bases, with 18 bases left in between. The length of the CDR3 is 15 residues. The CDR3 here is CASSPGPGGMETQYF. CDR3 bases: TGTGCCAGTAGTCCCGGACCCGGAGGGATGGAGACCCAGTACTTC.

Many counts were recorded for this clone. This chain links TRBV19 with TRBJ1-4; no definite D call. Germline V gene data show CDR1 as LNHDA and CDR2 as SQIVND (reference sequence). V dropped 4 bases and J dropped 7 bases, with 13 bases sitting between them. CDR3 length: 14 residues. CDR3 residues: CASSTNSGSEKLFF. CDR3 DNA: TGTGCCAGTAGTACCAACTCGGGGTCTGAAAAACTGTTTTTT.

Regarding this clone: Other DNA sequences in this sample translate to the same CDR3. This rearrangement joins TRBV28 to TRBJ2-3; D call uncertain. V was shortened by 2 bases and J by 4 bases, with 4 bases between the two germline ends. There are 12 residues in the CDR3. Germline CDR1 and CDR2: MDHEN and SYDVKM. The DNA for the CDR3 is TGTGCCAGCAGTTTAGGGGCAGATACGCAGTATTTT. Translated, it gives CASSLGADTQYF.

The CDR3, as DNA: TGCGCCAGCAGTGACCAACCGGGCCTCCCCCTTTACGAGCAGTACGTC. Protein: CASSDQPGLPLYEQYV. J is TRBJ2-7 and V is TRBV10-2; D not certain. Trimming left V 3 bases short and J 4 bases short, with 19 bases between. CDR3 length: 16 amino acids. The germline gives CDR1 WSHSY, CDR2 SAAADI.

This clone was found a few times. The chain employs TRBV18 and TRBJ1-1, with D tentatively TRBD1 (5 bases). V gave up 3 bases and J gave up 0 bases, with 11 bases separating them. Germline V lookup: CDR1 KGHSH, CDR2 LQKENI. CDR3 length: 15 amino acids. The CDR3 is CASSPDISMNTEAFF. For the CDR3, the DNA is TGTGCCAGCTCACCGGACATATCTATGAACACTGAAGCTTTCTTT.

J is TRBJ1-1 and V is TRBV11-3; TRBD1 aligns across 8 bases. V gave up 5 bases and J gave up 3 bases; unmatched junction bases: 5. Germline V gives CDR1 SGHNT, CDR2 YENEEA. The CDR3 is 14 residues long. This CDR3 reads CASSLGQGYTEAFF. CDR3 coding DNA: TGTGCCAGCAGCCTAGGACAGGGATACACTGAAGCTTTCTTT.

As for this clone: Other nucleotide sequences in the sample specify the same CDR3. This chain connects TRBV27 to TRBJ1-5, with D perhaps TRBD1 (5 bases). The germline V gene encodes CDR1 MNHEY and CDR2 SMNVEV (reference sequence). The CDR3 consists of 13 residues. V gave up 3 bases and J gave up 6 bases, with 9 bases separating them. Here the CDR3 DNA reads TGTGCCAGCAGTTTGGGGGTAGGTCAGCCCCAGCATTTT. Translated: CASSLGVGQPQHF.

The rearrangement links TRBV30 to TRBJ1-5, with D perhaps matching TRBD1 (5 bases). V lost 1 base, J lost 1 base, and 5 bases lay in between. Germline V lookup: CDR1 GTSNPN, CDR2 SVGIG (reference sequence). The CDR3 sequence is 13 residues long. The CDR3 spells CAWSGQSNQPQHF. CDR3 nucleotides: TGTGCCTGGAGTGGACAGAGCAATCAGCCCCAGCATTTT.

The chain employs TRBV6-6 and TRBJ1-2, with TRBD1 identical over 8 bases. Trimming took 5 bases from V and 8 from J; bases not matched to a gene: 4. Looked up from germline, CDR1 is MNHNY and CDR2 is SVGAGI (reference sequence). The CDR3 is 12 residues long. The CDR3 bases are TGTGCCAGCAGTACAGGGGGAAGGGGCTACACCTTC. Translation gives CASSTGGRGYTF.

This clone was seen only a few times. The chain employs TRBV27 and TRBJ1-4, with TRBD1 as a possible D gene (5 bases). Germline V gene sequence: CDR1 MNHEY, CDR2 SMNVEV (reference sequence). The CDR3 extends over 15 amino acids. Trimming took off 5 bases at V and 7 bases at J, with 17 bases between the two ends. The CDR3 nucleotides are TGTGCCAGCAGTCCTGGGGAGAAGGGGAGTGAAAAACTGTTTTTT. This encodes CASSPGEKGSEKLFF.

The J gene is TRBJ2-3, the V gene TRBV5-1, with 8 bases aligning to TRBD2. Germline assignment: CDR1 SGHRS and CDR2 YFSETQ. CDR3 length: 14 amino acids. The V gene end was trimmed by 7 bases and the J gene end by 6 bases; junction bases not matched to a gene: 10. The CDR3 loop is CASLQAGGRDTQYF. DNA for the CDR3: TGCGCCAGCCTCCAGGCGGGGGGAAGGGATACGCAGTATTTT.

V gene TRBV30 combines with J gene TRBJ2-7; D unclear. Trimming took 6 bases from V and 3 from J, leaving 27 bases between them. This CDR3 has 17 residues. Germline V gene data show CDR1 as GTSNPN and CDR2 as SVGIG (reference sequence). CDR3 DNA sequence: TGTGCCTGTTCCGAGGTCGGTGGGTGGATAGGGAACTACGAGCAGTACGTC. Its protein is CACSEVGGWIGNYEQYV.

The gene calls are TRBV10-3 and TRBJ1-6; D is ambiguous. Per the germline V gene, CDR1 is ENHRY and CDR2 is SYGVKD. V was cut by 3 bases and J by 9 bases, with 6 bases left in between. The CDR3 length is 12 residues. Written as DNA, the CDR3 is TGTGCCATCAGTGAAGGTACTTCACCCCTCCACTTT. Encoded protein: CAISEGTSPLHF.

The rearrangement uses TRBV14 and TRBJ1-6; 9 bases are shared with TRBD1. This CDR3 comprises 20 residues. Germline values: CDR1 SGHDN, CDR2 FVKESK. J was trimmed by 1 base and V by 1 base; bases with no gene match: 11. The CDR3 spells CASSQGLGETGGSYNSPLHF. As DNA, the CDR3 is TGTGCCAGCAGCCAAGGACTCGGGGAGACAGGGGGTTCCTATAATTCACCCCTCCACTTT.

The V call is TRBV7-9, the J call TRBJ2-2; D might be TRBD1 (5 bases). This CDR3 has 13 amino acids. Looked up from germline, CDR1 is SEHNR and CDR2 is FQNEAQ (reference sequence). The V end was cut by 1 base, the J end by 6 bases, with 6 bases between. CDR3 bases: TGTGCCAGCAGCTTAGTAGGGGCCGGGGAGCTGTTTTTT. Encoded protein: CASSLVGAGELFF.

This chain connects TRBV2 to TRBJ2-1; D is unclear. Germline V gene sequence: CDR1 SNHLY, CDR2 FYNNEI. The germline V and J ends were trimmed by 2 bases and 1 base, with 9 bases remaining between them. The length of the CDR3 is 15 residues. The CDR3 is CASSERAVSYNEQFF. DNA for the CDR3: TGTGCCAGCAGTGAAAGGGCAGTTTCCTACAATGAGCAGTTCTTC.

The rearrangement links TRBV19 to TRBJ2-3; no reliable D call. Per germline, CDR1 LNHDA and CDR2 SQIVND (reference sequence). The CDR3 contains 12 residues. Trimming took off 6 bases at V and 1 base at J, with 5 bases between the two ends. This CDR3 is CASRYGTDTQYF. The CDR3 DNA reads TGTGCCAGTAGATACGGCACAGATACGCAGTATTTT.

The J gene is TRBJ1-5, the V gene TRBV6-5; D possibly corresponds to TRBD1 (5 bases). Germline CDR1 reads MNHEY; CDR2 reads SVGAGI. V lost 7 bases and J 0 bases, leaving 13 bases between the germline ends. The CDR3 consists of 15 residues. The CDR3 is CASTRLGASNQPQHF. The CDR3 coding sequence is TGTGCCAGCACCAGGCTTGGGGCTAGCAATCAGCCCCAGCATTTT.

The chain combines TRBV7-6 with TRBJ2-3; the match to TRBD2 covers 10 bases. Trimming at V came to 4 bases and at J to 0 bases, leaving 16 bases not matched to a gene. This CDR3 region has 20 residues. Germline V lookup: CDR1 SGHVS, CDR2 FNYEAQ. The CDR3 DNA is TGTGCCAGCAGCTCCCACCCTGGGACTAGCGTTACTCCTAGCACAGATACGCAGTATTTT. Protein sequence: CASSSHPGTSVTPSTDTQYF.

This sequence joins TRBV6-1 and TRBJ1-5; D gene unclear. The CDR3 consists of 14 residues. With 3 bases removed from V and 0 bases from J, the gap between germline ends came to 6 bases. Germline lookup yields CDR1 MNHNS and CDR2 SASEGT. CDR3 nucleotide sequence: TGTGCCAGCAGTGAGGCGGATAGCAATCAGCCCCAGCATTTT. It specifies CASSEADSNQPQHF.

V usage is TRBV11-3 and J usage is TRBJ2-3; possibly TRBD1 for D (6 bases). V was clipped by 9 bases and J by 4 bases, with 8 bases between them. The CDR3 length is 11 residues. CDR1 is SGHNT, CDR2 YENEEA, per germline. DNA for the CDR3: TGTGCCAGTGAGGGGGCAGATACGCAGTATTTT. Translating gives CASEGADTQYF.

Only one count was recorded for this clone. The CDR3 sequence is CASSFSGTDTQYF. For the CDR3, the DNA is TGCGCCAGCAGCTTCAGCGGCACAGATACGCAGTATTTT. The rearrangement links TRBV5-1 to TRBJ2-3; no clear D. CDR3 length equals 13 residues. Trimming shortened V by 2 bases and J by 1 base, and 5 bases separated the two germline ends. Germline V gene data show CDR1 as SGHRS and CDR2 as YFSETQ.

V gene TRBV2 combines with J gene TRBJ1-4, with D tentatively TRBD1 (5 bases). The germline V and J ends were trimmed by 3 bases and 4 bases, with 9 bases remaining between them. This CDR3 contains 14 residues. Germline CDR1 reads SNHLY; CDR2 reads FYNNEI. CDR3 bases: TGTGCCAGCAGTGAGGACACGAATAATGAAAAACTGTTTTTT. Protein sequence: CASSEDTNNEKLFF. Full variable domain (rest looked up from reference TRBV2 and TRBJ1-4): EPEVTQTPSHQVTQMGQEVILRCVPISNHLYFYWYRQILGQKVEFLVSFYNNEISEKSEIFDDQFSVERPDGSNFTLKIRSTKLEDSAMYFCASSEDTNNEKLFFGSGTQLSVL.

The J gene is TRBJ1-5, the V gene TRBV6-6, with D unclear. V was trimmed by 7 bases and J by 3 bases, leaving 16 bases between them. This CDR3 spans 15 amino acids. Germline V gives CDR1 MNHNY, CDR2 SVGAGI (reference sequence). The CDR3 bases are TGTGCCAGCAAATCTCTCGGCGGGGTCAATCAGCCCCAGCATTTT. Protein product: CASKSLGGVNQPQHF.

The chain recombines TRBV9 with TRBJ2-2; D uncertain. V lost 1 base to trimming and J lost 6 bases, with 7 bases between them. The CDR3 is 13 amino acids. Germline V gene sequence: CDR1 SGDLS, CDR2 YYNGEE. In nucleotides, the CDR3 is TGTGCCAGCAGCGTACAGGAAGCCGGGGAGCTGTTTTTT. It encodes CASSVQEAGELFF.

This chain links TRBV28 with TRBJ2-1; 8 bases agree with TRBD1. The CDR3 contains 12 residues. Germline V gives CDR1 MDHEN, CDR2 SYDVKM. Trimming removed 6 bases from V and 8 bases from J; junction bases left unmatched: 3. DNA for the CDR3: TGTGCCAGCAGCGCACAGGGGGATGAGCAGTTCTTC. Protein product: CASSAQGDEQFF. Filled out from reference TRBV28 and TRBJ2-1, the complete variable domain reads DVKVTQSSRYLVKRTGEKVFLECVQDMDHENMFWYRQDPGLGLRLIYFSYDVKMKEKGDIPEGYSVSREKKERFSLILESASTNQTSMYLCASSAQGDEQFFGPGTRLTVL.